The entry below describes one TCR beta chain. Its antigen is as yet unknown. V shed 7 bases, J shed 5 bases, and the junction held 10 bases outside the gene matches. This CDR3 is built from 13 residues. Germline assignment: CDR1 SQVTM and CDR2 ANQGSEA. The sample belongs to a study of shared clonotypes between healthy human individuals. General study points: Clonotype sharing across donors was expected to vary with sequencing depth. Only blood underwent sampling, and tissue repertoires likely differ.

Data came from immunoSEQ multiplex PCR; TCRdb stores just in-frame clones and leaves some out. The sample lists some 2,500,000 clones, 80% to 95% occurring once. This sequence originates from a man between 18 and 35 years old in good health. Some clones in this sample may be carry-over from other donors' samples. The chain carries TRBV29-1 and TRBJ1-1, with 7 bases fitting TRBD1. Sequenced: naive CD4+ T cells from PBMCs. As to subset: CD45RA+ positively selected. The CDR3 protein is CSAVPAGGTEAFF. In DNA, the CDR3 is TGCAGCGCCGTCCCGGCAGGGGGGACTGAAGCTTTCTTT.